These 4 T cell receptor beta chains came from one sample sequenced in a study of blood T cell repertoires in COVID-19. Sequencing used immunoSEQ multiplex PCR; TCRdb keeps in-frame clones, though not all of them. This sample has about 250,000 clones; about 83% occur once, and the top ten carry 5.5% to 6.5%. The sample was peripheral blood. Source of these receptors: a woman of 80 years or more with COVID-19, enrolled during active disease.

This chain links TRBV2 with TRBJ2-2, with 8 nucleotides matching TRBD1. J was trimmed by 4 bases and V by 7 bases; bases with no gene match: 8. Germline lookup yields CDR1 SNHLY and CDR2 FYNNEI. This CDR3 is built from 15 residues. CDR3 amino acids: CASNRQGYSTGELFF. Written as DNA, the CDR3 is TGTGCCAGCAACAGACAGGGGTACAGCACCGGGGAGCTGTTTTTT.

The chain recombines TRBV24-1 with TRBJ2-1, with a possible D match to TRBD1 (5 bases). The CDR3 consists of 14 residues. Trimming removed 1 base at V and 15 bases at J, with 18 bases between. Per germline, CDR1 KGHDR and CDR2 SFDVKD. In nucleotides, the CDR3 is TGTGCCACCAGTGATTTTCTGGACATCGGAGCTCGGTTCTTC. This encodes CATSDFLDIGARFF.

The J gene is TRBJ2-2, the V gene TRBV7-2; 11 bases line up with TRBD1. The CDR3 has 15 amino acids. The V and J ends lost 5 bases and 5 bases, in that order; junction bases with no gene match: 4. CDR1 is SGHTA, CDR2 FQGNSA, per germline. The CDR3 here is CASSRDRGGTGELFF. The CDR3 DNA sequence: TGTGCCAGCAGCCGGGACAGGGGGGGGACCGGGGAGCTGTTTTTT.

The gene calls are TRBV27 and TRBJ1-1, with D tentatively TRBD1 (5 bases). V was shortened by 2 bases and J by 8 bases, with 21 bases between the two germline ends. CDR3 length: 16 amino acids. The germline V gene encodes CDR1 MNHEY and CDR2 SMNVEV (reference sequence). In DNA, the CDR3 is TGTGCCAGCAGTTTACGTGGTCGACAGCCACACCCCGAAGCTTTCTTT. Protein sequence: CASSLRGRQPHPEAFF.